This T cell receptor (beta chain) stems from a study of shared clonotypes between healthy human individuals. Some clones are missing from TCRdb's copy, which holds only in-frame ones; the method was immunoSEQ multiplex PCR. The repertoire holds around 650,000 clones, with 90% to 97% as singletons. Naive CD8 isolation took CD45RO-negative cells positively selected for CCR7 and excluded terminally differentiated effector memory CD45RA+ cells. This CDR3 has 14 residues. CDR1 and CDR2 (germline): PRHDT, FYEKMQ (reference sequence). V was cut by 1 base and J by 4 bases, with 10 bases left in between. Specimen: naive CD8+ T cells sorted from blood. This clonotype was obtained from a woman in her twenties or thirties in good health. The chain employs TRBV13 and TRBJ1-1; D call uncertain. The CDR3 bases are TGTGCCAGCAGCTTAGAGAGGAGTATCACTGAAGCTTTCTTT. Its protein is CASSLERSITEAFF. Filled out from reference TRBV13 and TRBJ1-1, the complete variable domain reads AAGVIQSPRHLIKEKRETATLKCYPIPRHDTVYWYQQGPGQDPQFLISFYEKMQSDKGSIPDRFSAQQFSDYHSELNMSSLELGDSALYFCASSLERSITEAFFGQGTRLTVV.